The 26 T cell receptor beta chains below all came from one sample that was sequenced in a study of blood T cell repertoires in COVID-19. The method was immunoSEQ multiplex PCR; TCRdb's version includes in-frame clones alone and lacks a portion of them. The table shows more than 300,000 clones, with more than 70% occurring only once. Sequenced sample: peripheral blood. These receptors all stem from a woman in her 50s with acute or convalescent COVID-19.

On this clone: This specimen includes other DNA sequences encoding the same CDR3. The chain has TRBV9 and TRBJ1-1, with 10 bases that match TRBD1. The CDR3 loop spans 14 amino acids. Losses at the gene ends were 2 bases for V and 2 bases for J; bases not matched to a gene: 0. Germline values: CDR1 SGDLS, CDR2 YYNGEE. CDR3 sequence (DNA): TGTGCCAGCAGCGTGACAGGGGGCAACACTGAAGCTTTCTTT. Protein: CASSVTGGNTEAFF.

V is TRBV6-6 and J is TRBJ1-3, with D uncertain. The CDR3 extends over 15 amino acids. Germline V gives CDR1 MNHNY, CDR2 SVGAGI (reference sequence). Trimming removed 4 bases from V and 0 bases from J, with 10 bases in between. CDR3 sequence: CASSLTHGSGNTIYF. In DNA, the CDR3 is TGTGCCAGCAGTTTAACTCACGGCTCTGGAAACACCATATATTTT.

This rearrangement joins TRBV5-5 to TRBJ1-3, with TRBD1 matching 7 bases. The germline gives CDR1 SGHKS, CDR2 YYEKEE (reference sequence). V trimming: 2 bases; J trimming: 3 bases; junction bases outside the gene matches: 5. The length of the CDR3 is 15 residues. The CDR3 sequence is CASSFQGGRGNTIYF. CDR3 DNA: TGTGCCAGCAGCTTTCAAGGGGGCCGTGGAAACACCATATATTTT.

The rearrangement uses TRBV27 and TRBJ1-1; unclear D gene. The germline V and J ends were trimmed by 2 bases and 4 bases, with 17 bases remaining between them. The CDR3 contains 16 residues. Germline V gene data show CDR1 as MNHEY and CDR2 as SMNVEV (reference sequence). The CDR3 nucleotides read TGTGCCAGCAGTTTACGGGAGGGCCCGCGGTCCACTGAAGCTTTCTTT. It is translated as CASSLREGPRSTEAFF.

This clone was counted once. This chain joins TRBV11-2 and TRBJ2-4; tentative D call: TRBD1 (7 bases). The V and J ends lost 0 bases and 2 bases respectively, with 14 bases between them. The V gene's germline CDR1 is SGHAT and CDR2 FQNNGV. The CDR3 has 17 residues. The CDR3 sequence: CASSLDQGGASKNIQYF. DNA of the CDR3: TGTGCCAGCAGCTTAGATCAGGGGGGCGCGTCCAAAAACATTCAGTACTTC.

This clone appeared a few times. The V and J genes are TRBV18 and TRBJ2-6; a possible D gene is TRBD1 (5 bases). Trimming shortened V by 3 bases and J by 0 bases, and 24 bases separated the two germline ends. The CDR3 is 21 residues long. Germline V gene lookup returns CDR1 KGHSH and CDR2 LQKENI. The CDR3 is CASSPAGGFGQTISGANVLTF. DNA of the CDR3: TGTGCCAGCTCACCCGCCGGCGGTTTTGGACAAACAATCTCTGGGGCCAACGTCCTGACTTTC.

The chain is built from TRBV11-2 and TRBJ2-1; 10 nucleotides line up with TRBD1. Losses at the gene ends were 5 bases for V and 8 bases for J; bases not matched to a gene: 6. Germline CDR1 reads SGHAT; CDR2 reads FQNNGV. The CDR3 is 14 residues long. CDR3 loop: CASSPRDRGDEQFF. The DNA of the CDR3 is TGTGCCAGCAGCCCCCGGGACAGGGGTGATGAGCAGTTCTTC. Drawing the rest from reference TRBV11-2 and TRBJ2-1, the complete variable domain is EAGVAQSPRYKIIEKRQSVAFWCNPISGHATLYWYQQILGQGPKLLIQFQNNGVVDDSQLPKDRFSAERLKGVDSTLKIQPAKLEDSAVYLCASSPRDRGDEQFFGPGTRLTVL.

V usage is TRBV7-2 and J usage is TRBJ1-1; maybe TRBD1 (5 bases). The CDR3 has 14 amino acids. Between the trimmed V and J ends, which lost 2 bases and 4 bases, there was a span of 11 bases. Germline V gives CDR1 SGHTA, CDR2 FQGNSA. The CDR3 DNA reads TGTGCCAGCAGCTTACGCAGGGAGGGCACTGAAGCTTTCTTT. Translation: CASSLRREGTEAFF.

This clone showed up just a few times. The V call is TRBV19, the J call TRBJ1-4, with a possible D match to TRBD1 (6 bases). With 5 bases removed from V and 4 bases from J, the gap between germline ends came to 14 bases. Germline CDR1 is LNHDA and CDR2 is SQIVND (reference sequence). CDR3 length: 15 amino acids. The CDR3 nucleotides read TGTGCCAGTAGTGACCGACAGGAACTTAATGAAAAACTGTTTTTT. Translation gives CASSDRQELNEKLFF.

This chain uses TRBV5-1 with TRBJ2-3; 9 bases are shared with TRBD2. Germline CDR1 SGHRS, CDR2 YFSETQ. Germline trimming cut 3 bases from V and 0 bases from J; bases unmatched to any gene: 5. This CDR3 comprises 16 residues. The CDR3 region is CASSYLAGISTDTQYF. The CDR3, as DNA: TGCGCCAGCAGCTACCTAGCGGGAATAAGCACAGATACGCAGTATTTT.

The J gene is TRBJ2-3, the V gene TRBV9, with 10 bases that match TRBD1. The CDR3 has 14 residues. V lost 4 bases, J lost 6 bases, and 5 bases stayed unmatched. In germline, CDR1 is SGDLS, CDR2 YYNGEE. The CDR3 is CASSPGTGADTQYF. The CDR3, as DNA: TGTGCCAGCAGCCCAGGGACAGGGGCCGATACGCAGTATTTT.

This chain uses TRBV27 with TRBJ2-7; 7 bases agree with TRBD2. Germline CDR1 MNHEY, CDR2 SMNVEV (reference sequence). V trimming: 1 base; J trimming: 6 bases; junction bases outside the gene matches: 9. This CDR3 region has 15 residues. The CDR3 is CASSLLGGSLGEQYF. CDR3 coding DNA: TGTGCCAGCAGTTTATTGGGAGGGAGTCTGGGCGAGCAGTACTTC.

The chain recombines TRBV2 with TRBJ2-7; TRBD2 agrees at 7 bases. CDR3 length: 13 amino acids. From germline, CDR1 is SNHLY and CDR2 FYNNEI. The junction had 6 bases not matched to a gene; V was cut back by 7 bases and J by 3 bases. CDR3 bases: TGTGCCAGCAAAAGCGGGACCCACTACGAGCAGTACTTC. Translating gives CASKSGTHYEQYF.

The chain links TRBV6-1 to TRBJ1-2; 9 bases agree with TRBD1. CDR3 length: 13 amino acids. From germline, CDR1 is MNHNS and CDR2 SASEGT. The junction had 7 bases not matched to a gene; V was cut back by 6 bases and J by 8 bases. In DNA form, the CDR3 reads TGTGCCAGCAGAGGGACAGGGATTGTGGGCTACACCTTC. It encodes CASRGTGIVGYTF.

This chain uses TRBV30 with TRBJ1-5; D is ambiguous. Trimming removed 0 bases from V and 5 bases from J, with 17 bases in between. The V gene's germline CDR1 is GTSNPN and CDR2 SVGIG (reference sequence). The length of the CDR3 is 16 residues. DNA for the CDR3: TGTGCCTGGAGTGTACTAGGGTTTGAGTCATATCAGCCCCAGCATTTT. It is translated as CAWSVLGFESYQPQHF.

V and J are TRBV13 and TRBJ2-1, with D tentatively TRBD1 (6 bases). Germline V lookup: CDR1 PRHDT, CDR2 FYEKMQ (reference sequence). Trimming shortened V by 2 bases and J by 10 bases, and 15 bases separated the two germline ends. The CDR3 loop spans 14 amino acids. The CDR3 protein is CASSLRRGRDEQFF. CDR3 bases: TGTGCCAGCAGCTTAAGAAGGGGGAGAGACGAGCAGTTCTTC.

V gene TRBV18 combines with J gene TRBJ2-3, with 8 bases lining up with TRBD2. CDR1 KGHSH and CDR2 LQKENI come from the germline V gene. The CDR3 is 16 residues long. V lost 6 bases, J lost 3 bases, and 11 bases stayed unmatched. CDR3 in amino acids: CASSPIGTSLTDTQYF. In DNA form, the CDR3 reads TGTGCCAGCTCGCCCATCGGGACTAGTCTTACAGATACGCAGTATTTT.

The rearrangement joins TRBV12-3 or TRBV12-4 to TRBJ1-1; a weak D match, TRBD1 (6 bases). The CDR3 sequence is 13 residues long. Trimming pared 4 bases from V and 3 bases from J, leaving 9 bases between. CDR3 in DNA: TGTGCCAGCAGTTGGGGGACACACACTGAAGCTTTCTTT. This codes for CASSWGTHTEAFF.

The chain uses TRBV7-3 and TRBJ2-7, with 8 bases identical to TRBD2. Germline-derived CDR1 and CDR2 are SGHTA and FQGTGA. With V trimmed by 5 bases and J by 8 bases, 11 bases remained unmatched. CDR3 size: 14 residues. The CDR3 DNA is TGTGCCAGCAGCAGCGGACTAGCAGACTTGAAGCAGTACTTC. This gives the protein CASSSGLADLKQYF. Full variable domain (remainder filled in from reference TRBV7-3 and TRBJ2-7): GAGVSQTPSNKVTEKGKYVELRCDPISGHTALYWYRQSLGQGPEFLIYFQGTGAADDSGLPNDRFFAVRPEGSVSTLKIQRTERGDSAVYLCASSSGLADLKQYFGPGTRLTVT.

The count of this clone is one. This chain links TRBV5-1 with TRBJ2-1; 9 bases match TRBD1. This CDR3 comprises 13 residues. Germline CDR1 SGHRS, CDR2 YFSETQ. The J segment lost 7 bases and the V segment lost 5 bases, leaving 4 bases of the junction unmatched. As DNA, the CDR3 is TGCGCCAGCAGAGAGACAGGGGGGAATGAGCAGTTCTTC. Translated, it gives CASRETGGNEQFF. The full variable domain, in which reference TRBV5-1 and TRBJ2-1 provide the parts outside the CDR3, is KAGVTQTPRYLIKTRGQQVTLSCSPISGHRSVSWYQQTPGQGLQFLFEYFSETQRNKGNFPGRFSGRQFSNSRSEMNVSTLELGDSALYLCASRETGGNEQFFGPGTRLTVL.

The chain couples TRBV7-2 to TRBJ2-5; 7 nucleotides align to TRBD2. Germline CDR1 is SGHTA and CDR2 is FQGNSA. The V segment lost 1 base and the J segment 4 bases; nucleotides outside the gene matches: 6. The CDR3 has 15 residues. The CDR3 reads CASSLVRIAGETQYF. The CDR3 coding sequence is TGTGCCAGCAGCTTAGTAAGGATAGCGGGAGAGACCCAGTACTTC.

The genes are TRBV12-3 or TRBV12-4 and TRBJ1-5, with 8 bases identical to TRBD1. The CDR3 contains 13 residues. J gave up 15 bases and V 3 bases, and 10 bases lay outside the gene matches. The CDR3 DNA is TGTGCCAGCAGTTTGTTTCAGGGGGCCTCCCGGCATTTT. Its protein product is CASSLFQGASRHF.

Here the CDR3 DNA reads TGCAGTGCCCCCCTCCCAGATACGCAGTATTTT. Amino acid sequence: CSAPLPDTQYF. The genes are TRBV20-1 and TRBJ2-3, with D hard to call. CDR1 is DFQATT, CDR2 SNEGSKA, per germline (reference sequence). V gave up 6 bases and J gave up 4 bases, with 8 bases separating them. This CDR3 has 11 amino acids.

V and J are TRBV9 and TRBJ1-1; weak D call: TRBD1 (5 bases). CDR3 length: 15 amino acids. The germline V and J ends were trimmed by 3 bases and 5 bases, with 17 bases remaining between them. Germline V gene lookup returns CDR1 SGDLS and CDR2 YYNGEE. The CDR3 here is CASSAGGGRKTEAFF. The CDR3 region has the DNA TGTGCCAGCAGCGCAGGCGGGGGTCGTAAAACTGAAGCTTTCTTT.

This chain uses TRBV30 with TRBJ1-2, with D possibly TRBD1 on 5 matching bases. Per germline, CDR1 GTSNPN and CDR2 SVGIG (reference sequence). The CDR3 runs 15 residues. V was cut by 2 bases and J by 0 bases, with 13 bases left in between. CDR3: CAWSRRGPTNYGYTF. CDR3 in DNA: TGTGCCTGGAGTCGGAGGGGACCCACTAACTATGGCTACACCTTC.

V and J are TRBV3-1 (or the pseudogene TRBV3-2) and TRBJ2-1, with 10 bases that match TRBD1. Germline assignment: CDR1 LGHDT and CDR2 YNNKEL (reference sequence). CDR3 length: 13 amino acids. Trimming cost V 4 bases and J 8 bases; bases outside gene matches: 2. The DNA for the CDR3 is TGTGCCAGCAGCCGGGACAGGGGTCATGAGCAGTTCTTC. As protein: CASSRDRGHEQFF.